This TCR beta chain was identified during a study of blood T cell repertoires in COVID-19. Germline lookup yields CDR1 SNHLY and CDR2 FYNNEI. V shed 6 bases, J shed 6 bases, and the junction held 6 bases outside the gene matches. The CDR3 spans 14 residues. Sequencing used immunoSEQ multiplex PCR; TCRdb keeps in-frame clones, though not all of them. The sample contains roughly 230,000 clones, almost 85% of which appear only once. The sample taken for sequencing was peripheral blood. The origin of this receptor is a man between 50 and 59 years old with acute or convalescent COVID-19. This chain joins TRBV2 and TRBJ1-5; TRBD1 aligns across 9 bases. CDR3 in amino acids: CASSRDRVGQPQHF. Written as DNA, the CDR3 is TGTGCCAGCAGCCGGGACAGGGTGGGTCAGCCCCAGCATTTT.